This T cell receptor (beta chain) was sequenced for a study of blood T cells in healthy people across ages. The germline V and J ends were trimmed by 4 bases and 2 bases, with 6 bases remaining between them. The CDR3 is 12 amino acids. Per the germline V gene, CDR1 is SGHRS and CDR2 is YFSETQ. A second roughly 6 to 11 cycle PCR used barcoded and J-beta primers. Template switching added a 12-random-nucleotide identifier to every cDNA molecule. Per-sample output comprised a minimum of 2.5 million paired-end reads containing CDR3. TCRdb itself ran the 5' RACE reads through MiXCR, one entry per CDR3 protein. The sample consists of over 300,000 distinct CDR3 sequences, about 49% of them appearing once. This clonotype was observed a few times. Its antigen is undetermined. Findings and caveats of the study: The authors considered diversity estimates from one million T cells to be underestimates. Naive T cell percentage showed a strong correlation with the diversity of TCR beta.

Sequenced: blood. This TCR was sampled from a man in his sixties in good health. This sequence joins TRBV5-1 and TRBJ2-5, with D uncertain. The CDR3 region is CASSRIQETQYF. DNA for the CDR3: TGCGCCAGCAGCAGAATACAAGAGACCCAGTACTTC. The full variable domain, completed using reference TRBV5-1 and TRBJ2-5, is KAGVTQTPRYLIKTRGQQVTLSCSPISGHRSVSWYQQTPGQGLQFLFEYFSETQRNKGNFPGRFSGRQFSNSRSEMNVSTLELGDSALYLCASSRIQETQYFGPGTRLLVL.